This T cell receptor (beta chain) was obtained from a study of neurological immune-mediated disorders. This clonotype was detected many times. The CDR3 is 14 residues long. CDR1 is DFQATT, CDR2 SNEGSKA, per germline (reference sequence). With V trimmed by 5 bases and J by 0 bases, 6 bases remained unmatched. TCRdb recomputed calls from the 5' RACE reads with MiXCR, one row per CDR3 protein. The sample includes 40,000 or so distinct CDR3 sequences, roughly 12% seen only once; the top ten take roughly an eighth. Sample time point: longitudinal time-point 3. The V gene is TRBV20-1, the J gene TRBJ1-1; 7 nucleotides match TRBD1. The receptor comes from a young man in good health. The sample comprised PBMCs. CDR3 loop: CSAGTASMNTEAFF. Here the CDR3 DNA reads TGCAGTGCTGGGACAGCCAGTATGAACACTGAAGCTTTCTTT.